The source of this T cell receptor (beta chain) is a study of PD-1 blockade in classical Hodgkin lymphoma. Study-wide results and limits: Why the repertoires differ is still unclear, perhaps disease activity or prior therapy.

No patient escaped relapse after autologous stem cell transplantation, and brentuximab vedotin exposure varied. This CDR3 has 13 amino acids. This clone was counted many times. Its antigen is not known. Measured with immunoSEQ multiplex PCR; TCRdb has only the in-frame clones, and not every one. The data show 150,000 or so clones, approximately 72% seen once. This TCR derives from a human donor with classical Hodgkin lymphoma. Source: peripheral blood mononuclear cells (PBMCs), taken before the second cycle of nivolumab. This chain joins TRBV21-1 and TRBJ1-2. TRBV21-1 is reported as a pseudogene. CDR3 amino acids: CASMPGSDYGYTF. CDR3 in DNA: TGTGCCAGCATGCCAGGGAGCGACTATGGCTACACCTTC.